Sequencing of this TCR beta chain was carried out in a study of technical replicates of blood from a few donors. V lost 3 bases to trimming and J lost 7 bases; unmatched junction nucleotides: 12. The CDR3 sequence is 16 residues long. CDR1 is KGHSH, CDR2 LQKENI, per germline. Profiling relied on immunoSEQ multiplex PCR, and the TCRdb table lists in-frame clones only, not all of them. This table holds 60,000 to 90,000 clones, 85% to 95% found once. Sample: T cells isolated from PBMCs. The receptor comes from a human donor in good health. The chain links TRBV18 to TRBJ1-2; TRBD1 matches 9 bases. CDR3 region: CASSPGQGLYSGGYTF. The DNA for the CDR3 is TGTGCCAGCTCACCGGGACAGGGCCTTTATTCAGGTGGCTACACCTTC.